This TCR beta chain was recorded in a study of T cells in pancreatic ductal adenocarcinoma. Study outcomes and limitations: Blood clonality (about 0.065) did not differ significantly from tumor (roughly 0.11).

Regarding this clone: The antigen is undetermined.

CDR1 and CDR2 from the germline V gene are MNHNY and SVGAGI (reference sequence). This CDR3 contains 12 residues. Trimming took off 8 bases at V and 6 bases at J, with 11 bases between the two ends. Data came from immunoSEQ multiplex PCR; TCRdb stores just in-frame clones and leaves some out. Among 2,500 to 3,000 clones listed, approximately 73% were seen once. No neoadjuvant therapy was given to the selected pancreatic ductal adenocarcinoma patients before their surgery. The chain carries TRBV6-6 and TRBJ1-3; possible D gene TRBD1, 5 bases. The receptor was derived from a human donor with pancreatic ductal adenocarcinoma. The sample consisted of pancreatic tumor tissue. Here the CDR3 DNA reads TGTGCCAGCCAGGGTCGGGAAAACACCATATATTTT. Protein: CASQGRENTIYF.